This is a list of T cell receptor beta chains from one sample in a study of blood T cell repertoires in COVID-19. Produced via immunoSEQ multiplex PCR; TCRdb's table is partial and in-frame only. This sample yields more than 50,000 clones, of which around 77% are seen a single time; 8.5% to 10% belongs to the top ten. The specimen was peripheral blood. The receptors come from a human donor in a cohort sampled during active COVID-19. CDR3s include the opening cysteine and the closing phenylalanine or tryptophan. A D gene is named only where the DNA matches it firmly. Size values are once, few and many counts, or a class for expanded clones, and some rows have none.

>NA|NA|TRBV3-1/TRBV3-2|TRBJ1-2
CASSQATRYGYTF
TGTGCCAGCAGCCAAGCTACCAGGTATGGCTACACCTTC
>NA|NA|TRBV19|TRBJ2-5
CASSPQTVQETQYF
TGTGCCAGTAGTCCCCAGACAGTCCAAGAGACCCAGTACTTC
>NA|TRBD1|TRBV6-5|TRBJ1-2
CASSYSGQVIYGYTF
TGTGCCAGCAGTTACTCGGGACAGGTGATCTATGGCTACACCTTC
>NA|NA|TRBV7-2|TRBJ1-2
CASARGGNYGYTF
TGTGCCAGCGCCCGGGGTGGGAACTATGGCTACACCTTC
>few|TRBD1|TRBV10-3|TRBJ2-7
CAITDGQGELEQYF
TGTGCCATCACCGATGGACAGGGGGAGCTGGAGCAGTACTTC
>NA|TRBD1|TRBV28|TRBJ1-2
CGTGGDSNYGYTF
TGTGGGACAGGGGGGGATAGTAACTATGGCTACACCTTC
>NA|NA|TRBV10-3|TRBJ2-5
CAIGGAGSGETQYF
TGTGCCATTGGAGGGGCAGGGAGCGGAGAGACCCAGTACTTC
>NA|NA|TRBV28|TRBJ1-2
CASSMVGGYTF
TGTGCCAGCAGTATGGTTGGCGGCTACACCTTC
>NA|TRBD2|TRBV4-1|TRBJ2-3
CASSRETSGTNTDTQYF
TGCGCCAGCAGCCGGGAGACTAGCGGAACCAACACAGATACGCAGTATTTT
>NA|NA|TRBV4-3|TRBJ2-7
CASSPSVPSYEQYF
TGCGCCAGCAGCCCTTCAGTGCCCTCCTACGAGCAGTACTTC
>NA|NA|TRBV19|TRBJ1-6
CASSSGEDSYNSPLHF
TGTGCCAGTAGTAGTGGTGAGGACTCCTATAATTCACCCCTCCACTTT
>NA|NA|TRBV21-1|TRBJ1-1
CASKDREAFF
TGTGCCAGCAAGGACAGGGAAGCTTTCTTT
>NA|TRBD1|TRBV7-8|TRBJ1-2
CASSPRTGPYGYTF
TGTGCCAGCAGCCCGCGGACAGGCCCCTATGGCTACACCTTC
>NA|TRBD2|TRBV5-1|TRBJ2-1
CASSLGGGEVNEQFF
TGCGCCAGCAGCTTGGGCGGGGGGGAAGTTAATGAGCAGTTCTTC
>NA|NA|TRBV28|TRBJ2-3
CASSTPITDTQYF
TGTGCCAGCAGCACACCAATCACAGATACGCAGTATTTT
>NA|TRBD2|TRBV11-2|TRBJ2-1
CASSLVGTTYNEQFF
TGTGCCAGCAGCTTAGTTGGGACTACTTACAATGAGCAGTTCTTC
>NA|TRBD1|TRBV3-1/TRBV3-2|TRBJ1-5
CASSQWTGMGQPQHF
TGTGCCAGCAGCCAATGGACAGGGATGGGTCAGCCCCAGCATTTT
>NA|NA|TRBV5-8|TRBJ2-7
CASSLAVRRDSEQYF
TGTGCCAGCAGCTTGGCCGTGAGACGAGACTCCGAGCAGTACTTC
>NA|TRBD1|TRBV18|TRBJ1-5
CASSLGTVNQPQHF
TGTGCCAGCTCACTGGGGACAGTCAATCAGCCCCAGCATTTT
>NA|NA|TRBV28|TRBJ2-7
CASIGTSSTYEQYF
TGTGCCAGCATAGGGACATCCTCCACCTACGAGCAGTACTTC
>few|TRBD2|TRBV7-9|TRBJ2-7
CASSLSGRDSEQYF
TGTGCCAGCAGCCTTAGCGGGAGGGACTCCGAGCAGTACTTC
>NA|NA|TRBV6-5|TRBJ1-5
CASSYGGSGNQPQHF
TGTGCCAGCAGTTACGGGGGAAGCGGGAATCAGCCCCAGCATTTT
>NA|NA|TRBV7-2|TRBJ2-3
CASSQGLPRADTQYF
TGTGCCAGCAGCCAAGGACTACCCAGGGCAGATACGCAGTATTTT
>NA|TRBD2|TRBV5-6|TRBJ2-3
CASSSLTRAGDTDTQYF
TGTGCCAGCAGCAGTCTCACGAGGGCGGGAGACACAGATACGCAGTATTTT
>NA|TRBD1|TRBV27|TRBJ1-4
CASRRQGGGEKLFF
TGTGCCAGCAGAAGACAGGGTGGAGGAGAAAAACTGTTTTTT
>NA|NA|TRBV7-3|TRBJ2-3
CASSLRDTDTQYF
TGTGCCAGCAGCCTTCGGGACACAGATACGCAGTATTTT
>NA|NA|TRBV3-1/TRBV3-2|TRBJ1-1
CASSPRQPPSIEAFF
TGTGCCAGCAGCCCTCGACAGCCGCCATCCATTGAAGCTTTCTTT
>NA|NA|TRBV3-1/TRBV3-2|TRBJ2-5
CASSPQRQAGGETQYF
TGTGCCAGCAGCCCACAGCGTCAAGCTGGCGGGGAGACCCAGTACTTC